These 20 T cell receptor beta chains share one sample of origin, sequenced in a study of Graves' ophthalmopathy and Graves' hyperthyroidism (dated by TCRdb to about 2018). The listed sequencing device is Illumina HiSeq 2000. For repertoire sequencing, TCR beta CDR3 regions were amplified from RNA transcripts. The first round was an RT-PCR using HTBI primers with the Qiagen OneStep RT-PCR kit, and this first round was followed by a second-round multiplex PCR, then size selection and purification. TCRdb applied fastp at Q25 and MiXCR to the public reads, then kept only in-frame beta chains. CDR3 protein sequences are deduplicated, and each keeps its most common genes and DNA. Recorded for this sample are 200,000 to 300,000 distinct CDR3 sequences; around 45% of them occurred a single time. The top ten clonotypes cover roughly 50% of the sample. Sequenced: peripheral blood. Receptor source: an adult man with Graves' ophthalmopathy.

This clonotype was seen more than once but under ten times. V usage is TRBV5-1 and J usage is TRBJ2-2; no reliable D call. CDR3 size: 12 residues. Per the germline V gene, CDR1 is SGHRS and CDR2 is YFSETQ. Trimming took off 0 bases at V and 8 bases at J, with 5 bases between the two ends. This CDR3 reads CASSLDGGELFF. In DNA, the CDR3 is TGCGCCAGCAGCTTGGATGGAGGGGAGCTGTTTTTT.

The chain is built from TRBV20-1 and TRBJ2-2; D may be TRBD2 (6 bases). Trimming pared 3 bases from V and 1 base from J, leaving 9 bases between. The CDR3 extends over 14 amino acids. Germline CDR1 is DFQATT and CDR2 is SNEGSKA (reference sequence). CDR3 sequence (DNA): TGCAGTGCTAGGGGGGGACTGAACACCGGGGAGCTGTTTTTT. The encoded protein is CSARGGLNTGELFF.

This clonotype was counted between two and nine times. The V and J genes are TRBV7-8 and TRBJ2-5; TRBD1 is a possible D gene (7 bases). The CDR3 consists of 12 residues. V lost 4 bases to trimming and J lost 9 bases, with 12 bases between them. Germline V gives CDR1 SGHVS, CDR2 FQNEAQ. CDR3 nucleotides: TGTGCCAGCAGCTACGACAGGGAGGCCCAGTACTTC. The encoded protein is CASSYDREAQYF.

The chain couples TRBV12-3 or TRBV12-4 to TRBJ1-2; 7 bases fit TRBD1. Trimming at V came to 5 bases and at J to 8 bases, leaving 8 bases not matched to a gene. The CDR3 consists of 13 residues. CDR3 nucleotide sequence: TGTGCCAGCAGTAATACAGGGGAACGCGGCTACACCTTC. Translated, it gives CASSNTGERGYTF.

The chain uses TRBV20-1 and TRBJ2-5; D perhaps matches TRBD2 (6 bases). Trimming removed 5 bases from V and 2 bases from J, with 15 bases in between. The V gene's germline CDR1 is DFQATT and CDR2 SNEGSKA (reference sequence). There are 14 residues in the CDR3. CDR3: CSARATGLQETQYF. Here the CDR3 DNA reads TGCAGTGCTCGAGCTACGGGACTGCAAGAGACCCAGTACTTC.

The gene calls are TRBV29-1 and TRBJ2-5, with no clear D. This CDR3 spans 11 amino acids. CDR1 and CDR2 (germline): SQVTM, ANQGSEA. DNA for the CDR3: TGCAGTAATACGAACCAAGAGACCCAGTACTTC. Translation gives CSNTNQETQYF.

This clonotype has at least ten counts. The chain couples TRBV6-5 to TRBJ1-3; D gene uncertain. This CDR3 has 14 residues. V shed 2 bases and J shed 0 bases, with 5 bases lying between them. The germline gives CDR1 MNHEY, CDR2 SVGAGI. The CDR3 coding sequence is TGTGCCAGCAGTTACGGGGTCTCTGGAAACACCATATATTTT. Amino acids: CASSYGVSGNTIYF.

This clonotype was picked up a small number of times. The J gene is TRBJ1-2, the V gene TRBV20-1; D perhaps matches TRBD1 (6 bases). Per the germline V gene, CDR1 is DFQATT and CDR2 is SNEGSKA (reference sequence). This CDR3 comprises 11 residues. Trimming cost V 6 bases and J 10 bases, with 15 bases left between them. CDR3 DNA: TGCAGTGCCGCCGTGGACAGTTTCTACACCTTC. It yields the protein CSAAVDSFYTF.

This chain connects TRBV19 to TRBJ1-2; possibly TRBD1 for D (6 bases). Germline V CDR1 and CDR2: LNHDA, SQIVND (reference sequence). The CDR3 totals 13 residues. Trimming cost V 6 bases and J 2 bases, with 10 bases left between them. CDR3 sequence: CASRRDKNYGYTF. CDR3 nucleotide sequence: TGTGCCAGTAGAAGGGACAAGAACTATGGCTACACCTTC. The full variable domain, with the rest looked up from reference TRBV19 and TRBJ1-2, is DGGITQSPKYLFRKEGQNVTLSCEQNLNHDAMYWYRQDPGQGLRLIYYSQIVNDFQKGDIAEGYSVSREKKESFPLTVTSAQKNPTAFYLCASRRDKNYGYTFGSGTRLTVV.

V usage is TRBV6-2 or TRBV6-3 and J usage is TRBJ2-5; TRBD2 matches 7 bases. V lost 0 bases and J lost 5; bases outside the gene matches: 9. CDR3 length equals 16 residues. Germline assignment: CDR1 MNHEY and CDR2 SVGEGT. CDR3 in amino acids: CASSYSLSSGWETQYF. The CDR3 nucleotides are TGTGCCAGCAGTTACTCGCTGTCTAGCGGTTGGGAGACCCAGTACTTC.

In nucleotides, the CDR3 is TGTGCCACCAGTGAACCCGGGAAAACTGAAGCTTTCTTT. Translating it yields CATSEPGKTEAFF. The J gene is TRBJ1-1, the V gene TRBV24-1; D gene ambiguous. The V end was cut by 4 bases, the J end by 5 bases, with 10 bases between. Germline CDR1 and CDR2: KGHDR and SFDVKD. The CDR3 runs 13 residues.

Many counts were recorded for this clonotype. This chain links TRBV7-2 with TRBJ1-5, with D hard to call. The V gene's germline CDR1 is SGHTA and CDR2 FQGNSA. The CDR3 covers 14 residues. Trimming removed 3 bases from V and 5 bases from J, with 11 bases in between. CDR3 residues: CASSFKVMDQPQHF. The CDR3, as DNA: TGTGCCAGCAGCTTTAAGGTAATGGATCAGCCCCAGCATTTT.

This chain links TRBV19 with TRBJ1-5; 7 nucleotides line up with TRBD1. CDR3 length: 15 residues. CDR1 and CDR2 (germline): LNHDA, SQIVND (reference sequence). The ends lost 5 bases at V and 1 base at J; junction bases unmatched: 5. The CDR3 sequence is CASSLIRGSNQPQHF. In DNA, the CDR3 is TGTGCCAGTAGTCTAATCAGGGGGAGCAATCAGCCCCAGCATTTT. Based on the CDR3 plus reference TRBV19 and TRBJ1-5, the full variable domain is DGGITQSPKYLFRKEGQNVTLSCEQNLNHDAMYWYRQDPGQGLRLIYYSQIVNDFQKGDIAEGYSVSREKKESFPLTVTSAQKNPTAFYLCASSLIRGSNQPQHFGDGTRLSIL.

The chain has TRBV7-8 and TRBJ2-6; the match to TRBD1 covers 8 bases. CDR1 and CDR2 from the germline V gene are SGHVS and FQNEAQ. The CDR3 totals 16 residues. V lost 5 bases, J lost 3 bases, and 6 bases stayed unmatched. CDR3 region: CASSPRTGGGANVLTF. The CDR3 coding sequence is TGTGCCAGCAGCCCCAGAACAGGGGGTGGGGCCAACGTCCTGACTTTC.

This clonotype was seen at least ten times. V usage is TRBV5-6 and J usage is TRBJ2-7, with 9 bases lining up with TRBD1. The junction had 10 bases not matched to a gene; V was cut back by 2 bases and J by 4 bases. The CDR3 loop spans 16 amino acids. The germline gives CDR1 SGHDT, CDR2 YYEEEE. The CDR3 spells CASSFGGTGWGYEQYF. Here the CDR3 DNA reads TGTGCCAGCAGCTTCGGCGGGACAGGGTGGGGTTACGAGCAGTACTTC.

This clonotype was recorded a few times. The chain links TRBV7-2 to TRBJ1-1; possible D gene TRBD1, 5 bases. Between the trimmed V and J ends, which lost 5 bases and 4 bases, there was a span of 14 bases. CDR1 is SGHTA and CDR2 is FQGNSA in the germline V gene. CDR3 length: 14 residues. In DNA form, the CDR3 reads TGTGCCAGCAGCCCCGGAATTGGGGGCACTGAAGCTTTCTTT. Translation: CASSPGIGGTEAFF.

The chain has TRBV2 and TRBJ2-2, with 9 bases identical to TRBD1. This CDR3 region has 15 residues. Germline V gene lookup returns CDR1 SNHLY and CDR2 FYNNEI. Trimming cost V 10 bases and J 5 bases; bases outside gene matches: 11. Here the CDR3 reads CATQGAGSGTGELFF. The CDR3 DNA reads TGTGCCACACAGGGGGCCGGGAGTGGAACCGGGGAGCTGTTTTTT.

The V and J genes are TRBV20-1 and TRBJ1-4; D is possibly TRBD1 (6 bases). Germline assignment: CDR1 DFQATT and CDR2 SNEGSKA (reference sequence). Trimming stripped 6 bases from V and 10 bases from J, with 18 bases between. The CDR3 runs to 13 residues. This chain's CDR3 is CSAHGTSDLKLFF. CDR3 nucleotides: TGCAGTGCGCACGGGACATCTGATCTAAAACTGTTTTTT.

Only a few counts were recorded for this clonotype. The chain combines TRBV15 with TRBJ1-4; 12 nucleotides line up with TRBD1. Germline CDR1 LNHNV, CDR2 YYDKDF (reference sequence). The CDR3 covers 17 residues. V dropped 5 bases and J dropped 5; count of bases not matched to a gene: 9. The CDR3 here is CATSGSRGQGANEKLFF. CDR3 sequence (DNA): TGTGCCACCAGCGGAAGCCGGGGACAGGGGGCCAATGAAAAACTGTTTTTT.

For this clonotype: At one end the junction does not follow the germline gene, possibly because of a read error. The rearrangement uses TRBV7-7 and TRBJ1-1, with D maybe TRBD1 (5 bases). The germline V gene has CDR1 SSHAT and CDR2 FNYEAQ (reference sequence). The CDR3 consists of 15 residues. The CDR3 region has the DNA TGTGCTAGCAGCTTAGCCCGCCAGGGATACACTGAAGCTTTCTTT. This encodes CASSLARQGYTEAFF.